The 15 T cell receptor beta chains reported below all come from one sample, sequenced in a study of Graves' ophthalmopathy and Graves' hyperthyroidism. The authors amplified TCR beta CDR3 regions, and they did so from RNA transcripts for repertoire sequencing. Second-round multiplex PCR came after a first-round RT-PCR that employed HTBI primers. TCRdb used MiXCR to reprocess the multiplex PCR reads, holding one entry per CDR3 protein. The sample includes about 390,000 distinct CDR3 sequences, 15% of them seen just once. Input material: peripheral blood. The receptors originated from a young woman with stable Graves' hyperthyroidism.

The CDR3 nucleotides read TGTGCCAGCGCGACAGGACTCTACGAGCAGTACTTC. Amino acid sequence: CASATGLYEQYF. J is TRBJ2-7 and V is TRBV6-1; D might be TRBD1 (6 bases). The CDR3 extends over 12 amino acids. Germline V CDR1 and CDR2: MNHNS, SASEGT. Between the trimmed V and J ends, which lost 8 bases and 3 bases, there was a span of 11 bases.

This clonotype has more than one count but fewer than ten. The CDR3 loop is CASSLEDPSYEQYF. CDR3 bases: TGTGCCAGCAGCTTAGAGGACCCCTCCTACGAGCAGTACTTC. The chain carries TRBV7-9 and TRBJ2-7; D is undetermined. The CDR3 runs 14 residues. The ends were cut back, 1 base at V and 0 bases at J, with 7 bases in the middle. The germline V gene encodes CDR1 SEHNR and CDR2 FQNEAQ (reference sequence).

Ten or more counts support this clonotype. The rearrangement uses TRBV4-1 and TRBJ1-1; D gene unclear. Germline-derived CDR1 and CDR2 are MGHRA and YSYEKL. Trimming stripped 0 bases from V and 0 bases from J, with 8 bases between. The CDR3 has 15 amino acids. CDR3 protein: CASSQDLRVNTEAFF. CDR3 sequence (DNA): TGCGCCAGCAGCCAAGATCTTCGGGTGAACACTGAAGCTTTCTTT.

V gene TRBV4-1 combines with J gene TRBJ2-2; D is tentatively TRBD1 or TRBD2 (6 bases each). CDR1 MGHRA and CDR2 YSYEKL come from the germline V gene. The V end was cut by 1 base, the J end by 7 bases, with 16 bases between. The CDR3 loop spans 16 amino acids. This chain's CDR3 is CASSQGGARKNGELFF. CDR3 sequence (DNA): TGCGCCAGCAGCCAAGGGGGGGCGCGAAAAAACGGGGAGCTGTTTTTT.

This chain links TRBV6-2 or TRBV6-3 with TRBJ2-3; 9 nucleotides align to TRBD1. This CDR3 comprises 15 residues. The V gene end was trimmed by 2 bases and the J gene end by 0 bases; junction bases not matched to a gene: 0. Per the germline V gene, CDR1 is MNHEY and CDR2 is SVGEGT. CDR3 sequence: CASSYGTGSTDTQYF. CDR3 bases: TGTGCCAGCAGTTACGGGACAGGGAGCACAGATACGCAGTATTTT.

This clonotype was counted many times. The rearrangement joins TRBV15 to TRBJ1-1, with D perhaps TRBD1 (5 bases). Germline-derived CDR1 and CDR2 are LNHNV and YYDKDF (reference sequence). The CDR3 contains 15 residues. Trimming took 3 bases from V and 4 from J, leaving 15 bases between them. CDR3 in DNA: TGTGCCACCAGCAGTTTATCCCCAGGGATCACTGAAGCTTTCTTT. This encodes CATSSLSPGITEAFF.

This clonotype showed up many times. The genes are TRBV19 and TRBJ1-2; tentatively, D is TRBD1 (6 bases). This CDR3 has 15 amino acids. The germline CDR1 and CDR2 sequences are LNHDA and SQIVND (reference sequence). The V end lost 8 bases, the J end lost 8 bases, and 24 bases lay between the germline ends. The CDR3 protein is CASEGPHTGFLGYTF. Written as DNA, the CDR3 is TGTGCCAGTGAGGGCCCTCACACAGGGTTCTTGGGCTACACCTTC.

To note about this clonotype: In this CDR3 the conserved last residue, phenylalanine or tryptophan, is missing, so a read error is likely. The genes are TRBV27 and TRBJ2-5, with a tentative D call TRBD2 (6 bases). The length of the CDR3 is 13 residues. V lost 6 bases and J lost 5, with 13 bases in between. Germline V CDR1 and CDR2: MNHEY, SMNVEV (reference sequence). The CDR3 DNA is TGTGCCAGCAGGAACTACGGGGGTGAGACCCAGTACCTC. Protein product: CASRNYGGETQYL.

For this clonotype: This sequence may be a read error, since a much larger clone differs from it by one base. Since the CDR3 does not end with the conserved phenylalanine or tryptophan, this likely comes from a read error. The chain combines TRBV6-1 with TRBJ2-2, with a possible D match to TRBD1 (6 bases). V dropped 2 bases and J dropped 3 bases, with 13 bases sitting between them. Germline V gene data show CDR1 as MNHNS and CDR2 as SASEGT. This CDR3 region has 16 residues. The CDR3 coding sequence is TGTGCCAGCAGTGAACCCGAGGCAGGGGACACCGGGGAGCTGTTTTTG. It yields the protein CASSEPEAGDTGELFL.

This clonotype occurred a few times. This sequence may be a read error, since a much larger clone differs from it by one base. The chain uses TRBV7-9 and TRBJ1-1, with unresolved D. The V and J ends lost 3 bases and 1 base respectively, with 6 bases between them. Germline V gene sequence: CDR1 SEHNR, CDR2 FQNEAQ (reference sequence). The CDR3 is made up of 13 amino acids. The CDR3 DNA reads as TGTGCCAGCAGCTTCGAACAGAACACTGAAGCTTTCTTT. It yields the protein CASSFEQNTEAFF.

This clonotype was detected many times. The chain is built from TRBV20-1 and TRBJ1-1; maybe TRBD1 (6 bases). CDR1 is DFQATT and CDR2 is SNEGSKA in the germline V gene (reference sequence). The CDR3 has 12 amino acids. The V gene lost 6 bases and the J gene lost 7 bases, with 15 bases spanning the gap. CDR3 nucleotides: TGCAGTGCCCAAAGGGGGTTGAGTGAAGCTTTCTTT. Protein sequence: CSAQRGLSEAFF.

This clonotype was detected ten times or more. The chain links TRBV5-5 to TRBJ1-5, with D unresolved. Germline loops: CDR1 SGHKS, CDR2 YYEKEE (reference sequence). V dropped 5 bases and J dropped 4 bases, with 10 bases sitting between them. This CDR3 comprises 13 residues. CDR3 region: CASSLSSNQPQHF. CDR3 nucleotide sequence: TGTGCCAGCAGTTTATCGTCTAATCAGCCCCAGCATTTT.

This clonotype has ten or more counts. The chain combines TRBV7-9 with TRBJ1-6; D is perhaps TRBD1 (5 bases). Germline CDR1 reads SEHNR; CDR2 reads FQNEAQ (reference sequence). This CDR3 region has 14 residues. The V end lost 5 bases, the J end lost 8 bases, and 13 bases lay between the germline ends. CDR3 bases: TGTGCCAGCAGCCCGGGGGGGGGATATTCACCCCTCCACTTT. This codes for CASSPGGGYSPLHF. The variable domain in full, with the rest retrieved from reference TRBV7-9 and TRBJ1-6, is DTGVSQNPRHKITKRGQNVTFRCDPISEHNRLYWYRQTLGQGPEFLTYFQNEAQLEKSRLLSDRFSAERPKGSFSTLEIQRTEQGDSAMYLCASSPGGGYSPLHFGNGTRLTVT.

Ten or more counts support this clonotype. The chain recombines TRBV6-5 with TRBJ1-1; TRBD1 aligns across 7 bases. The CDR3 length is 14 residues. V shed 2 bases, J shed 7 bases, and the junction held 7 bases outside the gene matches. Germline CDR1 MNHEY, CDR2 SVGAGI. The CDR3 DNA follows: TGTGCCAGCAGTTACGGCCACGACAGGGATGAAGCTTTCTTT. Protein sequence: CASSYGHDRDEAFF.

The sample holds many counts of this clonotype. The J gene is TRBJ1-1, the V gene TRBV6-2 or TRBV6-3; a weak D match, TRBD1 (5 bases). In germline, CDR1 is MNHEY, CDR2 SVGEGT. This CDR3 contains 14 residues. V was trimmed by 6 bases and J by 3 bases, leaving 14 bases between them. The CDR3 loop reads CASRGTPADTEAFF. DNA for the CDR3: TGTGCCAGCAGGGGGACTCCGGCGGACACTGAAGCTTTCTTT.